The clone carrying this TCR beta chain was observed many times. This sample is part of a study of spatial heterogeneity in lung cancer. Turning to the study itself: In the raw reads, each unique TCR and UMI combination was present more than ten times on average.

The V gene's germline CDR1 is GTSNPN and CDR2 SVGIG (reference sequence). This CDR3 contains 11 residues. V shed 4 bases and J shed 2 bases, with 5 bases lying between them. Time point given: sample taken at primary tumor resection. Unsorted whole RNA of tumor, nontumor lung or frozen PBMC was sequenced. TCRdb itself ran the 5' RACE reads through MiXCR, one entry per CDR3 protein. There are about 25,000 distinct CDR3 sequences in the sample; 5.5% to 8.5% occur only once, and around an eighth lies in the top ten. The source was PBMCs, collected at surgery. This TCR was sampled from a male donor with early-stage non-small cell lung cancer. V usage is TRBV30 and J usage is TRBJ2-5, with a weak D call TRBD1 (5 bases). In DNA, the CDR3 is TGTGCCTGGACAGGGCAAGAGACCCAGTACTTC. Its protein product is CAWTGQETQYF.